Shown below are 2 T cell receptor beta chains from a single sample sequenced in a study of T-cell memory formation after mild COVID-19. TCRdb ran MiXCR on the 5' RACE reads and lists one entry per CDR3 protein. This table has 550,000 to 650,000 distinct CDR3 sequences, around 15% appearing once. The sample comprised PBMCs or a T cell subset sorted from them (not recorded which). These receptor sequences come from an adult woman who had mild COVID-19 (a few samples of this study predate the infection). Cell type and time point are not known.

The chain uses TRBV21-1 and TRBJ1-2. TRBV21-1 is recorded as a pseudogene. The CDR3 totals 15 residues. The CDR3 nucleotides are TGTGCCAGCAGCAAAGATCCCCCAGGGAGGGATGGCTACACCTTC. Its translation is CASSKDPPGRDGYTF.

CDR3 loop: CASSQVGFNEQFF. CDR3 in DNA: TGCGCCAGCAGCCAAGTCGGCTTCAATGAGCAGTTCTTC. The chain couples TRBV4-1 to TRBJ2-1, with D unresolved. The germline V gene encodes CDR1 MGHRA and CDR2 YSYEKL. V was shortened by 1 base and J by 6 bases, with 7 bases between the two germline ends. This CDR3 contains 13 residues.